The present entry profiles one TCR beta chain with its context. The donors gave bone marrow, and they were healthy. V was pared by 5 bases and J by 0 bases, with 2 bases of the junction left unmatched. Germline V gene data show CDR1 as LNHNV and CDR2 as YYDKDF (reference sequence). The CDR3 has 15 residues. The data originate from a study of cytomegalovirus exposure and HLA in healthy donors. Study background: Genotyping of more than 300 donors showed that 80% to 85% belonged to the Caucasian-associated ancestry cluster.

The study ran its PCR with 60 Vbeta and 13 Jbeta primers. The method was immunoSEQ multiplex PCR; TCRdb's version includes in-frame clones alone and lacks a portion of them. The sample has approximately 140,000 clones, 70% to 85% seen once; the top ten hold roughly 1.9%. The rearrangement links TRBV15 to TRBJ1-4, with 8 bases that match TRBD1. The specimen was PBMCs. This sequence originates from a woman between 35 and 50 years old in good health and CMV-seronegative. CDR3 region: CATSLDRATNEKLFF. For the CDR3, the DNA is TGTGCCACCAGCTTGGACAGGGCAACTAATGAAAAACTGTTTTTT.